Listed below are T cell receptor beta chains from one sample, sequenced in a study of sequential checkpoint blockade in melanoma. Sequenced by immunoSEQ multiplex PCR; TCRdb stores in-frame clones only, minus some. Here the sample spans approximately 11,000 clones, roughly 80% being singletons. This sample comprised CD8+ T cells sorted from blood (inferred from file names), obtained from a patient given nivolumab and ipilimumab in sequence. The receptors come from a human donor with melanoma. The CDR3 runs from the conserved cysteine through the conserved F or W. D genes are given only for firm matches. Not every row has a clone size; where given, it reads once, few, many or a size class.

TGTGCCAGCAGTGGACAGGGGGATAGCACAGATACGCAGTATTTT,CASSGQGDSTDTQYF,TRBD1,-,TRBV6-4,TRBJ2-3
TGTGCCAGCAGTGAACTAGCGGAGGCCTACAATGAGCAGTTCTTC,CASSELAEAYNEQFF,TRBD2,-,TRBV25-1,TRBJ2-1
TGTGCCAGCAGACTACCTGACGAGCAGTACTTC,CASRLPDEQYF,-,few,TRBV6-5,TRBJ2-7
TGTGCCAGCAGTGAAGCCCCTCGTAACAGGATTGAGCCCCAGCATTTT,CASSEAPRNRIEPQHF,-,once,TRBV6-1,TRBJ1-5
TGTGCCAGCAGTTCGCTGGCTAGCGGGAGTGTGGATACGCAGTATTTT,CASSSLASGSVDTQYF,TRBD2,-,TRBV27,TRBJ2-3
TGCGCCAGCAGCCCGGAGACGTCAGGGGAGACCGGGGAGCTGTTTTTT,CASSPETSGETGELFF,-,-,TRBV4-3,TRBJ2-2
TGTGCCAGCAGCATGAACCGGGACAGATCCTCCTACGAGCAGTACTTC,CASSMNRDRSSYEQYF,TRBD1,few,TRBV28,TRBJ2-7
TGTGCCAGCAGCTTGGGGAAGATGGTCGTAGCAAACTATGGCTACACCTTC,CASSLGKMVVANYGYTF,-,few,TRBV5-4,TRBJ1-2
TGTGCCAGTAGTATTAGTGCCCGTGAAGCTTTCTTT,CASSISAREAFF,-,few,TRBV19,TRBJ1-1
TGTGCCACCGGGACTAGCGGAGGCAATGAGCAGTTCTTC,CATGTSGGNEQFF,TRBD2,-,TRBV27,TRBJ2-1
TGTGCCAGTAGTATTCCTCCCAGTCAGCCCCAGCATTTT,CASSIPPSQPQHF,-,-,TRBV19,TRBJ1-5
TGTGCCAGCTCACTAACAGGGACTGAAGCTTTCTTT,CASSLTGTEAFF,-,-,TRBV18,TRBJ1-1
TGCGCCAGCAGCCAAGTACTCGGTTACGAGCAGTACTTC,CASSQVLGYEQYF,-,-,TRBV4-1,TRBJ2-7
TGTGCCAGCAGCCAAGAGGCTAGCCCAGATACGCAGTATTTT,CASSQEASPDTQYF,-,-,TRBV4-2,TRBJ2-3
TGTGCCAGCAGCGTAGCCCTGACAGGGCAGATGAAGACCCAGTACTTC,CASSVALTGQMKTQYF,TRBD1,-,TRBV9,TRBJ2-5
TGTGCCAGTAGTATAGAAGGCGCAGGCCGTCAGCCCCAGCATTTT,CASSIEGAGRQPQHF,-,few,TRBV19,TRBJ1-5